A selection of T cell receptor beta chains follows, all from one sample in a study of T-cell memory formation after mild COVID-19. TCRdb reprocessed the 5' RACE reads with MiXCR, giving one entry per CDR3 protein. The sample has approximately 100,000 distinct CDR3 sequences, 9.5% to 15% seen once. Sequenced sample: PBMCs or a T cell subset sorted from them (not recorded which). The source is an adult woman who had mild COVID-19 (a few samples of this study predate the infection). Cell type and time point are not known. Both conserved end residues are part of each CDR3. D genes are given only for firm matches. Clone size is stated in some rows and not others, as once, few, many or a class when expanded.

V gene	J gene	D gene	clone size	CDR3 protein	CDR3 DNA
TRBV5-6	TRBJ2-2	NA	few	CASSFRMELFF	TGTGCCAGCAGCTTTCGGATGGAGCTGTTTTTT
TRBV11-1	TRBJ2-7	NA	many	CASSPPGQSYEQYF	TGTGCCAGCAGCCCGCCGGGACAATCCTACGAGCAGTACTTC
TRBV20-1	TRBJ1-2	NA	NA	CSARDVDTNYGYTF	TGCAGTGCTAGAGATGTGGACACTAACTATGGCTACACCTTC
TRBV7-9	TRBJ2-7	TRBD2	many	CASSSGTSAYEQYF	TGTGCCAGCAGCTCCGGGACTAGCGCCTACGAGCAGTACTTC
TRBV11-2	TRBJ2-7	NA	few	CASSSWDKNYEQYF	TGTGCCAGCAGCTCCTGGGACAAGAACTACGAGCAGTACTTC
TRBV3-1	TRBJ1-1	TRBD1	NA	CASSLGQAEAFF	TGTGCCAGCAGCCTAGGACAGGCGGAAGCTTTCTTT
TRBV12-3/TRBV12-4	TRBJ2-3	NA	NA	CASSLARVAGTDTQYF	TGTGCCAGCAGTTTAGCGCGGGTAGCAGGCACAGATACGCAGTATTTT
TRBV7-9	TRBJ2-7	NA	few	CASSPSGHPYEQYF	TGTGCCAGCAGCCCTTCGGGACATCCCTACGAGCAGTACTTC
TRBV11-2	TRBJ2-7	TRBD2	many	CASSPGGEQYF	TGTGCCAGCAGCCCGGGAGGAGAGCAGTACTTC
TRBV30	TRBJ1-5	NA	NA	CAWSVGSNQPQHF	TGTGCCTGGAGTGTTGGTAGCAATCAGCCCCAGCATTTT
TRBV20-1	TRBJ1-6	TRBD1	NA	CSARDRESSYNSPLHF	TGCAGTGCTAGGGACAGGGAGAGCTCCTATAATTCACCCCTCCACTTT
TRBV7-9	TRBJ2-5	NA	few	CASSSPLQGQYF	TGTGCCAGCAGCTCACCTCTGCAGGGCCAGTACTTC
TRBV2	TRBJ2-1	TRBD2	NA	CASSVEPSGKGNEQFF	TGTGCCAGCAGTGTAGAGCCTAGCGGTAAGGGGAATGAGCAGTTCTTC
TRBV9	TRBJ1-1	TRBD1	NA	CASSEQGWTEAFF	TGTGCCAGCAGCGAACAGGGGTGGACTGAAGCTTTCTTT
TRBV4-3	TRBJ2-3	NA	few	CASSQDAQGGSDTQYF	TGCGCCAGCAGCCAAGATGCCCAGGGGGGATCAGATACGCAGTATTTT
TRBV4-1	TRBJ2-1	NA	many	CASSQDPIHNEQFF	TGCGCCAGCAGCCAAGACCCGATTCACAATGAGCAGTTCTTC
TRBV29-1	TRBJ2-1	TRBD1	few	CSVVVQGNNEQFF	TGCAGCGTTGTCGTACAGGGGAACAATGAGCAGTTCTTC
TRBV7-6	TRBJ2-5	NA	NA	CASSLGGFQETQYF	TGTGCCAGCAGCTTAGGCGGCTTCCAAGAGACCCAGTACTTC
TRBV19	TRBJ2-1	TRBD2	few	CASSRALAGSYNEQFF	TGTGCCAGTAGTAGAGCCCTAGCGGGGTCCTACAATGAGCAGTTCTTC
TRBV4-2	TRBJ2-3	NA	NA	CASSQRVAADTQYF	TGTGCCAGCAGCCAAAGGGTAGCGGCCGATACGCAGTATTTT
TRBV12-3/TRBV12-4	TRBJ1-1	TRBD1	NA	CASSFLPGQGWNTEAFF	TGTGCCAGCAGTTTCCTTCCGGGACAGGGTTGGAACACTGAAGCTTTCTTT
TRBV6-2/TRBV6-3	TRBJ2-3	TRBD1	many	CASSFLQGADTQYF	TGTGCCAGCAGTTTTCTCCAGGGGGCGGATACGCAGTATTTT
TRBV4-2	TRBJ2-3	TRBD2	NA	CASSQDGRAGEGTDTQYF	TGTGCCAGCAGCCAAGATGGGCGAGCGGGAGAAGGGACAGATACGCAGTATTTT
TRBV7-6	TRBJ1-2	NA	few	CASSRTKYGAGGYTF	TGTGCCAGCAGTCGAACTAAGTACGGGGCAGGAGGCTACACCTTC
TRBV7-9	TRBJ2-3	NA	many	CASSVRDVDTQYF	TGTGCCAGCAGCGTGAGGGATGTCGATACGCAGTATTTT
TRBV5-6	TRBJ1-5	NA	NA	CASSLGLGLLKDQPQHF	TGTGCCAGCAGCTTGGGGTTAGGACTCCTAAAGGATCAGCCCCAGCATTTT
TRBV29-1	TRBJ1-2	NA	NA	CSVKTGFYGYTF	TGCAGCGTCAAGACTGGGTTCTATGGCTACACCTTC
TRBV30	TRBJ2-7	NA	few	CALTNPEQYF	TGTGCCTTGACTAACCCCGAGCAGTACTTC
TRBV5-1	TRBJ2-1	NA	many	CASSPLTSGSGLYNEQFF	TGCGCCAGCAGCCCCCTAACCTCGGGTAGCGGCTTATACAATGAGCAGTTCTTC
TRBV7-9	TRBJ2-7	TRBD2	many	CASSPNGGLESYEQYF	TGTGCCAGCAGCCCCAATGGGGGACTAGAATCCTACGAGCAGTACTTC
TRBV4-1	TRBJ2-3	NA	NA	CASSQVASLGSDTQYF	TGCGCCAGCAGCCAAGTCGCCAGCCTCGGTTCAGATACGCAGTATTTT
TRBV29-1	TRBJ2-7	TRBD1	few	CSVKTGTHEQYF	TGCAGCGTCAAGACAGGGACCCACGAGCAGTACTTC